The next 9 T cell receptor beta chains were all read from a single sample in a study of OX40 agonist ivuxolimab in advanced cancers. The repertoire was sequenced with immunoSEQ multiplex PCR; TCRdb's copy has only in-frame clones and lacks some. The sample holds about 40,000 clones, 75% to 90% seen once. The material sequenced was CD4+ or CD8+ T cells sorted from blood, taken in a trial of the OX40 agonist ivuxolimab. These receptors were obtained from an adult with an advanced solid tumor such as melanoma, head and neck, liver or kidney cancer.

The chain couples TRBV1 to TRBJ2-6. TRBV1 represents a pseudogene. The CDR3 is made up of 12 amino acids. The CDR3 here is CTSRRRANVLTF. CDR3 coding DNA: TGCACCAGCAGACGAAGGGCCAACGTCCTGACTTTC.

The table lists this clone with a few counts. This chain connects TRBV28 to TRBJ2-7; weak D call: TRBD1 (6 bases). This CDR3 spans 15 amino acids. V lost 3 bases to trimming and J lost 0 bases, with 12 bases between them. Germline lookup yields CDR1 MDHEN and CDR2 SYDVKM. CDR3 DNA sequence: TGTGCCAGCAGTTTCGAATCAGGGGCCTCCTACGAGCAGTACTTC. Its protein is CASSFESGASYEQYF.

This clone appeared a few times. The chain has TRBV10-3 and TRBJ2-1, with 9 bases identical to TRBD2. The germline CDR1 and CDR2 sequences are ENHRY and SYGVKD. This CDR3 spans 17 amino acids. Trimming at V came to 2 bases and at J to 8 bases, leaving 13 bases not matched to a gene. The chain's CDR3 is CAISEVPPGLARDEQFF. CDR3 sequence (DNA): TGTGCCATCAGTGAGGTACCGCCGGGACTAGCTCGGGATGAGCAGTTCTTC.

The chain links TRBV19 to TRBJ1-3, with TRBD1 as a possible D gene (5 bases). This CDR3 spans 15 amino acids. Germline V lookup: CDR1 LNHDA, CDR2 SQIVND (reference sequence). V was pared by 6 bases and J by 4 bases, with 16 bases between. The CDR3 DNA is TGTGCCAGTAGGAACCCGGGACTTTCCGGAAACACCATATATTTT. Protein product: CASRNPGLSGNTIYF.

The genes are TRBV4-3 and TRBJ1-1, with 9 bases lining up with TRBD1. Germline trimming cut 2 bases from V and 4 bases from J; bases unmatched to any gene: 2. The CDR3 length is 14 residues. CDR1 and CDR2 (germline): LGHNA, YSLEER. The CDR3 DNA follows: TGCGCCAGCAGCCAAATACAGGGGGCCACTGAAGCTTTCTTT. Its translation: CASSQIQGATEAFF.

The CDR3 nucleotides read TGCGCCAGCAGCTTGGCTGGGCAGGGCACAGATACGCAGTATTTT. This translates into CASSLAGQGTDTQYF. The V gene is TRBV5-1, the J gene TRBJ2-3, with D unresolved. This CDR3 has 15 amino acids. The ends were cut back, 0 bases at V and 1 base at J, with 9 bases in the middle. Germline V gene data show CDR1 as SGHRS and CDR2 as YFSETQ.

The V and J genes are TRBV7-6 and TRBJ1-4, with D hard to call. Trimming took 8 bases from V and 0 from J, leaving 7 bases between them. This CDR3 contains 13 residues. Per the germline V gene, CDR1 is SGHVS and CDR2 is FNYEAQ. The DNA for the CDR3 is TGTGCCAGCGGGCCAGCAACTAATGAAAAACTGTTTTTT. This codes for CASGPATNEKLFF.

V is TRBV6-1 and J is TRBJ1-2; 9 bases map to TRBD1. Germline-derived CDR1 and CDR2 are MNHNS and SASEGT. The CDR3 is 17 residues long. With 4 bases clipped from V and 5 bases from J, the junction kept 14 bases outside the gene matches. The CDR3 here is CASSAPVNRGRGYGYTF. The CDR3 region has the DNA TGTGCCAGCAGTGCCCCCGTCAACAGGGGGCGAGGGTATGGCTACACCTTC.

The J gene is TRBJ1-4, the V gene TRBV18; D remains unclear. The CDR3 has 14 residues. Germline V gene sequence: CDR1 KGHSH, CDR2 LQKENI. Trimming shortened V by 2 bases and J by 0 bases, and 4 bases separated the two germline ends. CDR3 bases: TGTGCCAGCTCACCAGGCGCAACTAATGAAAAACTGTTTTTT. It is translated as CASSPGATNEKLFF.